The 5 T cell receptor beta chains presented below share a single source sample, sequenced in a study of blood T cell repertoires in COVID-19. Using immunoSEQ multiplex PCR, the repertoire was profiled, and TCRdb retains in-frame clones only, with some absent. The table lists around 130,000 clones, 65% to 90% of them singletons. The specimen was peripheral blood. These receptors all stem from a human donor in a cohort sampled during active COVID-19.

V gene TRBV11-2 combines with J gene TRBJ1-6; 8 positions agree with TRBD1. The CDR3 extends over 14 amino acids. Germline CDR1 is SGHAT and CDR2 is FQNNGV. The J segment lost 4 bases and the V segment lost 5 bases, leaving 1 base of the junction unmatched. The DNA for the CDR3 is TGTGCCAGCAGCAGGGACAGGTATAATTCACCCCTCCACTTT. Translated, it gives CASSRDRYNSPLHF.

The rearrangement uses TRBV28 and TRBJ2-1; a weak D match, TRBD2 (6 bases). V was clipped by 3 bases and J by 4 bases, with 10 bases between them. Germline lookup yields CDR1 MDHEN and CDR2 SYDVKM. This CDR3 contains 14 residues. CDR3 coding DNA: TGTGCCAGCAGTTTGGGGGGTCGTTACAATGAGCAGTTCTTC. It specifies CASSLGGRYNEQFF.

CDR3 loop: CASSNDRAANEKLFF. The CDR3 bases are TGTGCCAGCAGCAATGACAGGGCCGCTAATGAAAAACTGTTTTTT. This chain joins TRBV5-4 and TRBJ1-4, with TRBD1 identical over 7 bases. There are 15 residues in the CDR3. Losses at the gene ends were 4 bases for V and 3 bases for J; bases not matched to a gene: 6. Germline CDR1 SGHNT, CDR2 YYREEE (reference sequence).

This chain links TRBV6-6 with TRBJ2-1, with 7 bases that match TRBD2. V was clipped by 7 bases and J by 4 bases; unmatched bases: 7. This CDR3 is 14 amino acids long. The germline gives CDR1 MNHNY, CDR2 SVGAGI (reference sequence). As DNA, the CDR3 is TGTGCCAGCACCCTCGCGGGGGTATACAATGAGCAGTTCTTC. Encoded protein: CASTLAGVYNEQFF.

This clone was counted between two and nine times. The rearrangement uses TRBV5-1 and TRBJ1-4; unclear D gene. CDR3 length: 13 residues. V lost 4 bases, J lost 8 bases, and 12 bases lay in between. CDR1 is SGHRS, CDR2 YFSETQ, per germline. This CDR3 is CASSAGSGEKLFF. The CDR3 DNA follows: TGCGCCAGCAGCGCGGGAAGCGGGGAAAAACTGTTTTTT.